The 7 T cell receptor beta chains reported below all come from one sample, sequenced in a study of T cell responses to AZD1222 COVID-19 vaccine. Only in-frame clones appear in the TCRdb table, and some are missing; sequencing was by immunoSEQ multiplex PCR. Of 100,000 to 120,000 clones in the sample, 70% to 90% were seen once. Material: peripheral blood, obtained 28 days after the second AZD1222 dose. The receptors shown here come from an adult who received the AZD1222 COVID-19 vaccine.

This clone was picked up many times. The chain links TRBV27 to TRBJ1-1; D not certain. The CDR3 has 11 amino acids. CDR1 is MNHEY, CDR2 SMNVEV, per germline (reference sequence). V was pared by 4 bases and J by 11 bases, with 11 bases between. Here the CDR3 DNA reads TGTGCCAGCAGTTCGGGCCGCAGGGCTTTCTTT. Encoded protein: CASSSGRRAFF.

The V gene is TRBV5-4, the J gene TRBJ2-1, with D unresolved. V was shortened by 1 base and J by 5 bases, with 7 bases between the two germline ends. CDR1 is SGHNT, CDR2 YYREEE, per germline (reference sequence). This CDR3 has 13 amino acids. The DNA of the CDR3 is TGTGCCAGCAGCTTGAGGGCAGACAATGAGCAGTTCTTC. Its translation is CASSLRADNEQFF.

The chain recombines TRBV28 with TRBJ1-5; D uncertain. This CDR3 has 13 residues. The V gene lost 6 bases and the J gene lost 2 bases, with 8 bases spanning the gap. Germline CDR1 reads MDHEN; CDR2 reads SYDVKM. In DNA form, the CDR3 reads TGTGCCAGCAGCCCATTGGGCAATCAGCCCCAGCATTTT. This sequence encodes CASSPLGNQPQHF.

The chain combines TRBV19 with TRBJ1-2; unclear D gene. Germline V gene sequence: CDR1 LNHDA, CDR2 SQIVND (reference sequence). With 5 bases removed from V and 4 bases from J, the gap between germline ends came to 14 bases. This CDR3 spans 14 amino acids. The CDR3 bases are TGTGCCAGTAGTTACGACGGCATCTCCTATGGCTACACCTTC. It encodes CASSYDGISYGYTF. The full variable domain, rest sourced from reference TRBV19 and TRBJ1-2, is DGGITQSPKYLFRKEGQNVTLSCEQNLNHDAMYWYRQDPGQGLRLIYYSQIVNDFQKGDIAEGYSVSREKKESFPLTVTSAQKNPTAFYLCASSYDGISYGYTFGSGTRLTVV.

The chain recombines TRBV9 with TRBJ2-1; 12 bases agree with TRBD2. CDR3 size: 15 residues. The V and J ends lost 3 bases and 2 bases, in that order; junction bases with no gene match: 0. Germline V gene data show CDR1 as SGDLS and CDR2 as YYNGEE. The DNA for the CDR3 is TGTGCCAGCAGCGGGACTAGCGGGGCCTACAATGAGCAGTTCTTC. This gives the protein CASSGTSGAYNEQFF.

The CDR3 region is CASSLMEVLPGELFF. The CDR3 coding sequence is TGTGCCAGCAGCTTGATGGAGGTTTTGCCCGGGGAGCTGTTTTTT. V gene TRBV7-2 combines with J gene TRBJ2-2; D may be TRBD2 (5 bases). The length of the CDR3 is 15 residues. Per germline, CDR1 SGHTA and CDR2 FQGNSA. Trimming pared 3 bases from V and 6 bases from J, leaving 14 bases between.

The rearrangement joins TRBV4-3 to TRBJ1-6; weak D call: TRBD1 (6 bases). Trimming took 3 bases from V and 5 from J, leaving 17 bases between them. Per the germline V gene, CDR1 is LGHNA and CDR2 is YSLEER. CDR3 size: 17 residues. The CDR3 sequence is CASSHPRGGGNNSPLHF. In nucleotides, the CDR3 is TGCGCCAGCAGCCATCCCCGGGGAGGGGGTAATAATTCACCCCTCCACTTT.